Following are 5 T cell receptor beta chains from one sample sequenced in a study of beta chain features in type 1 diabetes. No antigens are known for them. Study-level results: Among all four CD4+ subsets, Type 1 diabetes patients had TCRB CDR3s that were moderately but significantly shorter.

The whole isolated RNA underwent reverse transcription, so sequencing captured expressed TCRB transcripts. Assay used: immunoSEQ multiplex PCR; TCRdb lists only in-frame clones, some missing. Found here are 600,000 or so clones, around 11% of them singletons; the top ten hold more than 0.1%. Sequencing input: naive CD4+ T cells from blood. These receptors all stem from a man younger than 40 with type 1 diabetes.

The chain combines TRBV28 with TRBJ2-6, with 7 bases fitting TRBD1. The CDR3 covers 17 residues. V lost 4 bases, J lost 1 base, and 7 bases stayed unmatched. Germline lookup yields CDR1 MDHEN and CDR2 SYDVKM. This CDR3 reads CASSSGQTLSGANVLTF. The CDR3 DNA reads as TGTGCCAGCAGTTCGGGACAGACACTTTCTGGGGCCAACGTCCTGACTTTC.

DNA of the CDR3: TGTGCCAGCAGTTTATTCAACAGGGGGGAGACCCAGTACTTC. Translated, it gives CASSLFNRGETQYF. The rearrangement links TRBV28 to TRBJ2-5, with 8 bases matching TRBD1. The CDR3 is 14 residues long. Germline-derived CDR1 and CDR2 are MDHEN and SYDVKM. Trimming cost V 1 base and J 5 bases; bases outside gene matches: 3.

This clone was seen a handful of times. This chain joins TRBV28 and TRBJ2-5; D not resolved. The CDR3 runs to 12 residues. Germline V CDR1 and CDR2: MDHEN, SYDVKM. Trimming stripped 4 bases from V and 7 bases from J, with 10 bases between. The CDR3 sequence is CASSSPLGTQYF. CDR3 DNA sequence: TGTGCCAGCAGTTCCCCGTTGGGGACCCAGTACTTC.

This sequence joins TRBV5-6 and TRBJ2-2; 8 nucleotides line up with TRBD1. Germline-derived CDR1 and CDR2 are SGHDT and YYEEEE. Trimming cost V 3 bases and J 6 bases; bases outside gene matches: 1. CDR3 size: 13 residues. The CDR3 protein is CASSSTGAGELFF. CDR3 coding DNA: TGTGCCAGCAGCTCGACAGGGGCCGGGGAGCTGTTTTTT.

This chain joins TRBV7-6 and TRBJ1-2, with 7 positions matching TRBD1. The CDR3 covers 15 residues. CDR1 and CDR2 (germline): SGHVS, FNYEAQ. The V gene end was trimmed by 1 base and the J gene end by 8 bases; junction bases not matched to a gene: 10. The CDR3 is CASSLGPTGRGGYTF. The CDR3 nucleotides are TGTGCCAGCAGCTTAGGACCGACAGGGAGGGGAGGCTACACCTTC.